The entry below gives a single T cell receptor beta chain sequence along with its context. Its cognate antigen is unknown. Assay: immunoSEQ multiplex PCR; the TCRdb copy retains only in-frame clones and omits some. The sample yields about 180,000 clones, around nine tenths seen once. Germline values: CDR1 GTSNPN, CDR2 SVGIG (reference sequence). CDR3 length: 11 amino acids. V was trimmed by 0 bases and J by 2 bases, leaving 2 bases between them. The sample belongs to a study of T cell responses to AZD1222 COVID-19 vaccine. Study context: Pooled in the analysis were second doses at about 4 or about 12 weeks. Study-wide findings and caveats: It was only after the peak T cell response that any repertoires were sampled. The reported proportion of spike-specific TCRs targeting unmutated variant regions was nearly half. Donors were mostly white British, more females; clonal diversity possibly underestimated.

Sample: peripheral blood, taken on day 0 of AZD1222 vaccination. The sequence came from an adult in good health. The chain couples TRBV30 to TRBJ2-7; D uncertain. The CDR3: CAWSVTYEQYF. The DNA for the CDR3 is TGTGCCTGGAGTGTTACCTACGAGCAGTACTTC.